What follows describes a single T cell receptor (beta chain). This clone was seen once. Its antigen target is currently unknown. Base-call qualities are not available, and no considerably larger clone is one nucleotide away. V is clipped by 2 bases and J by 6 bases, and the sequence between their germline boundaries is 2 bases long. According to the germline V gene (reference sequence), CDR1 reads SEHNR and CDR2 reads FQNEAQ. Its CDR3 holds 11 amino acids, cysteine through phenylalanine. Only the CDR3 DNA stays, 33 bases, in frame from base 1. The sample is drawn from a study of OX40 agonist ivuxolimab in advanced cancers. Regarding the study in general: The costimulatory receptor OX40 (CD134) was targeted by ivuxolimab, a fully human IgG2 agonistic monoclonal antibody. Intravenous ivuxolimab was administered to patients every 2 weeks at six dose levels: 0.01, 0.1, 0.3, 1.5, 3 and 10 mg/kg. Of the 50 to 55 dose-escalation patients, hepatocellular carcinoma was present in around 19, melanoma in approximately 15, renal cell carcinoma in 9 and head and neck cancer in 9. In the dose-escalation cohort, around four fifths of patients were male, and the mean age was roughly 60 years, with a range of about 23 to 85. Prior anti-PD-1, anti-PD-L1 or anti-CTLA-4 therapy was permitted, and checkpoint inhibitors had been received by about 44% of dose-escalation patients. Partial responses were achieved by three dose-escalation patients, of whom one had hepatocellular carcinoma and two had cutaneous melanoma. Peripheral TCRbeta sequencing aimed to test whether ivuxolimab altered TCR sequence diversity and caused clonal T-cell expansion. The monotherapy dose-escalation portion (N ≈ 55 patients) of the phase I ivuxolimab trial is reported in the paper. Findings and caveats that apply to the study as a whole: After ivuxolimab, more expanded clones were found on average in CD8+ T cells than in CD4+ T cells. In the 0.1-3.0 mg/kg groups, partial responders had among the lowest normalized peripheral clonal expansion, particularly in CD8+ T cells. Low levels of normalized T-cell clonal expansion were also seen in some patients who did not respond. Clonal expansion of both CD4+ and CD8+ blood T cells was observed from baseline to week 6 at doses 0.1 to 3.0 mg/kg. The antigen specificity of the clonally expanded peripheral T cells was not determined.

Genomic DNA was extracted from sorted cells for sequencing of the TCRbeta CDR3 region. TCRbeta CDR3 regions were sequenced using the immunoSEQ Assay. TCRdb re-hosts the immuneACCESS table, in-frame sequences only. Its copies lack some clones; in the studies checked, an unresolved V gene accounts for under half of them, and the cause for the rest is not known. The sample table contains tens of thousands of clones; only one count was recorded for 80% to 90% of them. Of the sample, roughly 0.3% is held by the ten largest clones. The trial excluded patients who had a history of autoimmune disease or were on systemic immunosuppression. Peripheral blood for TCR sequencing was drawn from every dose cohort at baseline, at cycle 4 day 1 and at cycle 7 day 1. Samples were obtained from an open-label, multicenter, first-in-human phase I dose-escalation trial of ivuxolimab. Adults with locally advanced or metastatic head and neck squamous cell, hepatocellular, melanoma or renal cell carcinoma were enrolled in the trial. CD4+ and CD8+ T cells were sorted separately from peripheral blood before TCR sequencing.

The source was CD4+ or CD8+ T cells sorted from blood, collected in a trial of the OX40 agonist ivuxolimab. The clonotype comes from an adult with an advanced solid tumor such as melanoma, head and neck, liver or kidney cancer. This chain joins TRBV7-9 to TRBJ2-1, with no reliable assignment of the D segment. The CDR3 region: CASSLINEQFF. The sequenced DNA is TGTGCCAGCAGCTTAATCAATGAGCAGTTCTTC.